This TCR beta chain was identified in a study of identical twins (dated by TCRdb to the mid-2010s). At the level of the whole study: TCR alpha and beta repertoires from monozygotic twins, unrelated adults of various ages and cord blood were deep-sequenced to test whether fetal clonotypes persist. Replicate twin experiments were performed at different times using different library preparation protocols to rule out contamination.

Every donor was a healthy Caucasian. Three unrelated non-twin adults were also sequenced: a male aged 18 to 30, a male aged 50 to 60 and a female aged 50 to 60. Using Miltenyi CD45RO+ enrichment and human naive T-cell isolation kits, memory (CD45RO+) and naive T cells were isolated from PBMC. The research as a whole found: In beta out-of-frame sequences, excess twin sharing was weaker, because having fewer shared sequences lowered the signal-to-noise ratio. Invariant T cells such as MAIT and iNKT could partly confound zero-insertion analyses, although diverse VJ usage argued against such confounding for most clonotypes. Abundant cord blood beta clonotypes carried fewer insertions; young adult naive repertoires showed a weaker similar trend, while memory repertoires showed none. Because the same donors could not be followed over many years, the conclusions relied on cross-sectional statistical analysis. Out-of-frame TCR alpha sharing in monozygotic twins was systematically underestimated by recombination models, whereas sharing between unrelated individuals was in agreement with the recombination models. Compared with coincidental sharing between unrelated individuals, out-of-frame TCR alpha sequences shared between twins showed an excess of sequences with low generation probability.

Libraries were built with 5' RACE. Sequencing was carried out with an Illumina HiSeq 2000. Template switching introduced a universal primer binding site; the final cDNA contained a unique molecular identifier, enabling accurate counting of TCR cDNA molecules. Specific primers in the conserved constant-segment region were used to synthesize first-strand cDNA for the TCR alpha and beta chains. To control for contamination, every cDNA library was double barcoded, receiving both a SMART-Mk sample barcode and Illumina barcodes. TruSeq adapter sequences along with Illumina sample barcodes were introduced in two successive PCR steps. The Illumina HiSeq platform was used with custom primers to sequence TCR alpha and beta cDNA libraries. The original methods were these. MiGEC processed the raw reads to extract unique molecular identifiers, while MiXCR was used to determine the CDR3 positions. For each individual, recombination models were inferred using an EM algorithm with the repgenHMM and IGoR tools. Shared clonotypes were analyzed with the tcR package in R, and sharing was normalized by the product of cloneset sizes. Out-of-frame nonproductive sequences were analyzed to study raw recombination free of thymic and clonal selection effects. TCRdb applied fastp at Q25 and MiXCR to the public reads, then kept only in-frame beta chains. Duplicate CDR3 protein sequences are folded into a single record with the most common DNA and genes. The V and J calls and clone size are TCRdb's, not the authors'. The sample includes about 390,000 distinct CDR3 sequences, with roughly 9% observed a single time. The top ten constitute about 8.1% of the sample.

About this clonotype itself: No cognate antigen has been identified for it. Base qualities were left out, and no much larger clone turns up one base away.

The CDR3 runs 11 residues from the cysteine to the phenylalanine. Kept here is only the CDR3 DNA, which spans 33 bases and is read in frame from base 1. V lost 6 bases and J lost 7 bases; the stretch between them is 9 bases long. This sequence uses TRBV12-3 or TRBV12-4 and TRBJ1-1, with the D gene not confidently named. The specimen was naive T cells sorted from blood. The cell subset or site label, read with the paper, signifies: cells isolated with a human naive T-cell isolation kit. The sequence was obtained from a woman between 45 and 65 years old in good health. The CDR3 is CASSTRLEAFF. The bases are TGTGCCAGCAGCACACGCCTTGAAGCTTTCTTT.